Listed here are 11 T cell receptor beta chains from one sample, sequenced in a study of graft-versus-host responses after intestinal transplantation. Clones were sequenced by immunoSEQ multiplex PCR, and TCRdb holds only the in-frame ones, with some missing. The sample contains tens of thousands of clones, over 85% of which appear only once. Their antigens are not known. The sample was unstimulated CD8+ T cells sorted from spleen or lymph node cells, taken before intestinal transplant. These receptors all stem from a human donor who received an intestinal transplant.

In its sample, this clone was seen a few times. The chain combines TRBV18 with TRBJ1-4; D remains unclear. There are 15 residues in the CDR3. V lost 2 bases and J lost 4, with 11 bases in between. CDR1 KGHSH and CDR2 LQKENI come from the germline V gene. This CDR3 reads CASSPSSPGNEKLFF. CDR3 coding DNA: TGTGCCAGCTCACCATCCTCCCCGGGTAATGAAAAACTGTTTTTT. Supplemented by reference TRBV18 and TRBJ1-4, the full variable domain reads NAGVMQNPRHLVRRRGQEARLRCSPMKGHSHVYWYRQLPEEGLKFMVYLQKENIIDESGMPKERFSAEFPKEGPSILRIQQVVRGDSAAYFCASSPSSPGNEKLFFGSGTQLSVL.

A few counts support this clone. V and J are TRBV5-4 and TRBJ2-1, with TRBD2 as a possible D gene (5 bases). Trimming stripped 4 bases from V and 2 bases from J, with 16 bases between. This CDR3 is built from 16 residues. Germline CDR1 reads SGHNT; CDR2 reads YYREEE (reference sequence). CDR3 DNA: TGTGCCAGCAGCACAATGTGGACTGCCCCCTACAATGAGCAGTTCTTC. This gives the protein CASSTMWTAPYNEQFF.

The V call is TRBV30, the J call TRBJ1-6; D might be TRBD1 (6 bases). Germline CDR1 and CDR2: GTSNPN and SVGIG (reference sequence). Deletions cut 0 bases from V and 6 bases from J, with 9 bases between. The CDR3 runs 14 residues. As DNA, the CDR3 is TGTGCCTGGAGTGTACTGGACAGTAATTCACCCCTCCACTTT. The encoded protein is CAWSVLDSNSPLHF.

The rearrangement links TRBV10-1 to TRBJ2-5; TRBD2 aligns across 11 bases. The CDR3 extends over 15 amino acids. The germline gives CDR1 WNHNN, CDR2 SYGVQD (reference sequence). J was trimmed by 4 bases and V by 3 bases; bases with no gene match: 4. The CDR3 sequence: CASSDLAGGGETQYF. The CDR3 nucleotides are TGCGCCAGCAGTGATCTAGCGGGAGGTGGAGAGACCCAGTACTTC.

This chain uses TRBV5-6 with TRBJ1-2; D is uncertain. CDR1 is SGHDT, CDR2 YYEEEE, per germline. V dropped 0 bases and J dropped 3 bases, with 9 bases sitting between them. The CDR3 covers 14 residues. DNA of the CDR3: TGTGCCAGCAGCTTGGGTGCGGGAGACTATGGCTACACCTTC. Protein product: CASSLGAGDYGYTF.

This chain connects TRBV2 to TRBJ2-1; 9 bases line up with TRBD2. Unmatched junction bases numbered 5, after V lost 10 bases and J lost 4 bases. Germline V gene lookup returns CDR1 SNHLY and CDR2 FYNNEI. CDR3 length: 13 residues. The CDR3 DNA sequence: TGTGCCACCATAGCGGGAGCATACAATGAGCAGTTCTTC. Translating gives CATIAGAYNEQFF.

The V and J genes are TRBV7-9 and TRBJ2-7; 8 bases fit TRBD2. CDR1 is SEHNR, CDR2 FQNEAQ, per germline (reference sequence). The CDR3 extends over 15 amino acids. With 5 bases clipped from V and 3 bases from J, the junction kept 9 bases outside the gene matches. CDR3: CASSLDSGNYYEQYF. Written as DNA, the CDR3 is TGTGCCAGCAGCCTCGATAGCGGGAACTACTACGAGCAGTACTTC.

This rearrangement joins TRBV5-5 to TRBJ2-7, with D hard to call. The CDR3 spans 11 residues. V was trimmed by 3 bases and J by 3 bases, leaving 4 bases between them. Germline loops: CDR1 SGHKS, CDR2 YYEKEE (reference sequence). CDR3 in amino acids: CASSYGYEQYF. In DNA form, the CDR3 reads TGTGCCAGCAGCTACGGCTACGAGCAGTACTTC.

V usage is TRBV4-2 and J usage is TRBJ1-1; a weak D match, TRBD1 (5 bases). Trimming cost V 0 bases and J 4 bases, with 12 bases left between them. This CDR3 has 15 residues. CDR1 LGHNA and CDR2 YNFKEQ come from the germline V gene. CDR3 nucleotide sequence: TGTGCCAGCAGCCAAGAATTTGGGGGGATCACTGAAGCTTTCTTT. Protein sequence: CASSQEFGGITEAFF.

This chain links TRBV5-6 with TRBJ1-2, with TRBD1 as a possible D gene (5 bases). The CDR3 contains 17 residues. The germline gives CDR1 SGHDT, CDR2 YYEEEE. Deletions cut 1 base from V and 6 bases from J, with 22 bases between. CDR3 protein: CASSLPQSGLRGNGYTF. Written as DNA, the CDR3 is TGTGCCAGCAGCTTGCCCCAATCGGGACTCCGAGGAAATGGCTACACCTTC.

The chain has TRBV7-7 and TRBJ2-3; 7 positions agree with TRBD2. The CDR3 totals 15 residues. Trimming removed 5 bases from V and 2 bases from J; junction bases left unmatched: 7. Per the germline V gene, CDR1 is SSHAT and CDR2 is FNYEAQ (reference sequence). In DNA, the CDR3 is TGTGCCAGCAGCCTCACTAGCGCCTACACAGATACGCAGTATTTT. Protein sequence: CASSLTSAYTDTQYF.